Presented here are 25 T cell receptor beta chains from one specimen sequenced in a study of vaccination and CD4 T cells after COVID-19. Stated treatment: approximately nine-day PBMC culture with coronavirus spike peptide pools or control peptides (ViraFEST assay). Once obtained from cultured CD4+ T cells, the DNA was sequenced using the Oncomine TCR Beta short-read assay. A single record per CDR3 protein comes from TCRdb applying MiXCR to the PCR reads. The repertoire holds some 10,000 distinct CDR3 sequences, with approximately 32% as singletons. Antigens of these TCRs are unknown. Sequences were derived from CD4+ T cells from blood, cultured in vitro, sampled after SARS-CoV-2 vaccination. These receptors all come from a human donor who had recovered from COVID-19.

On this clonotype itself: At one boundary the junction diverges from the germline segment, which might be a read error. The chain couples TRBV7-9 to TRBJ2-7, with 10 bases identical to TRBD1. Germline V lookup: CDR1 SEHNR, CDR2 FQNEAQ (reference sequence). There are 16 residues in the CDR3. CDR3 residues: CASSLVGTGDSYEQNF. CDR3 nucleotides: TGTGCCAGCAGCTTAGTAGGGACAGGGGATTCCTACGAGCAGAACTTC. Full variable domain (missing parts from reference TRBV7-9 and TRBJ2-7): DTGVSQNPRHKITKRGQNVTFRCDPISEHNRLYWYRQTLGQGPEFLTYFQNEAQLEKSRLLSDRFSAERPKGSFSTLEIQRTEQGDSAMYLCASSLVGTGDSYEQNFGPGTRLTVT.

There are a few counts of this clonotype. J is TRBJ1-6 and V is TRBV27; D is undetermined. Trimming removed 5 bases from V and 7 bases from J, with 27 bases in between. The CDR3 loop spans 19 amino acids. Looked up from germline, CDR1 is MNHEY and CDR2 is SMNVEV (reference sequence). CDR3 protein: CASSPRPLSRHLGNSPLHF. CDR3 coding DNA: TGTGCCAGCAGTCCACGGCCTTTGAGCCGACACTTAGGAAATTCACCCCTCCACTTT.

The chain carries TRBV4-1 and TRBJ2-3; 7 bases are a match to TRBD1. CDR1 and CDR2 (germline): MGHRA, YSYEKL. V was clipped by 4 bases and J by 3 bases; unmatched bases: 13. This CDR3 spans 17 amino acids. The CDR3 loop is CASSPGKGAGLTDTQYF. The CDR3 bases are TGCGCCAGCAGCCCCGGTAAGGGGGCAGGGTTAACAGATACGCAGTATTTT.

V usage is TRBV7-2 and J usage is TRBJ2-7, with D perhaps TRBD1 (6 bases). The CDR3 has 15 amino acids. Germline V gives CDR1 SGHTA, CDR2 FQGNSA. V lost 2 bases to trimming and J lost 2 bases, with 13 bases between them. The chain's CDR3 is CASSLQQGVTYEQYF. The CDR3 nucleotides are TGTGCCAGCAGCTTACAACAGGGCGTCACCTACGAGCAGTACTTC.

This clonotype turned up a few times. The CDR3, as DNA: TGTGCCAGCAGCTATAGAAGGGGTCTTGAAGCTTTCTTT. Residues: CASSYRRGLEAFF. The rearrangement uses TRBV11-2 and TRBJ1-1, with a weak D call TRBD1 (5 bases). This CDR3 is built from 13 residues. Germline V gene data show CDR1 as SGHAT and CDR2 as FQNNGV. V was pared by 4 bases and J by 7 bases, with 13 bases between.

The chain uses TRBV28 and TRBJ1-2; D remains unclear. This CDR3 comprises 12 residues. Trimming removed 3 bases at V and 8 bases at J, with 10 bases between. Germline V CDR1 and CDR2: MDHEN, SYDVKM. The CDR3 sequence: CASSLGYFGYTF. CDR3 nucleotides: TGTGCCAGCAGTTTGGGCTATTTCGGCTACACCTTC.

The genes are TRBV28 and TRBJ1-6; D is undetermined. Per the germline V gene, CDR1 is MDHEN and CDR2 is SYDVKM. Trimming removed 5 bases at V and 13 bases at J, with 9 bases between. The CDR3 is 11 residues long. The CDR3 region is CASSLPGPLHF. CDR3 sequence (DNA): TGTGCCAGCAGTCTGCCGGGCCCCCTCCACTTT. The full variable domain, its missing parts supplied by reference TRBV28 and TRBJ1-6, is DVKVTQSSRYLVKRTGEKVFLECVQDMDHENMFWYRQDPGLGLRLIYFSYDVKMKEKGDIPEGYSVSREKKERFSLILESASTNQTSMYLCASSLPGPLHFGNGTRLTVT.

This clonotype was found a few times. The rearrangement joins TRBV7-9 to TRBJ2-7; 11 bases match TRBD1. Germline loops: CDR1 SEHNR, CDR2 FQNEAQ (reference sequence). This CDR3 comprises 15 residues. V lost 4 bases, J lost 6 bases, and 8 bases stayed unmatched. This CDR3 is CASSSPDRGPVEQYF. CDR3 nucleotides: TGTGCCAGCAGCTCCCCGGACAGGGGGCCGGTCGAGCAGTACTTC.

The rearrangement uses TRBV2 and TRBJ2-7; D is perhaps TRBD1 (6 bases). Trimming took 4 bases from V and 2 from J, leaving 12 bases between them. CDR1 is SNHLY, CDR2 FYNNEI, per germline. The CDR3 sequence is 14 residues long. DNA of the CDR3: TGTGCCAGCAGTGTTTTGACAGGTCCCTACGAGCAGTACTTC. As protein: CASSVLTGPYEQYF.

CDR3 nucleotides: TGTGCCACCAGTGATAGCGGGAGTTCCCCTAGCACAGATACGCAGTATTTT. Amino acid sequence: CATSDSGSSPSTDTQYF. This sequence joins TRBV24-1 and TRBJ2-3, with 8 bases fitting TRBD2. The V segment lost 3 bases and the J segment 0 bases; nucleotides outside the gene matches: 7. This CDR3 region has 17 residues. Germline CDR1 is KGHDR and CDR2 is SFDVKD.

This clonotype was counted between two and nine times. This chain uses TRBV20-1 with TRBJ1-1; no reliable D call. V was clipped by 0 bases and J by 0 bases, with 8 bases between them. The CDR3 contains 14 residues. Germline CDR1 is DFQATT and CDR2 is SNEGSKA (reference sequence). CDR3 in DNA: TGCAGTGCTAGAGATCCGGGGATGAACACTGAAGCTTTCTTT. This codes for CSARDPGMNTEAFF.

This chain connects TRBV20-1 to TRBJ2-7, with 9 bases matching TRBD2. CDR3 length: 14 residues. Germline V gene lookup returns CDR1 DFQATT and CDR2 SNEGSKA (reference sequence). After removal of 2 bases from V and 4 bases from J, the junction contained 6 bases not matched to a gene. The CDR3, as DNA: TGCAGTGCTAGATCCGGGACTAGCACGTACGAGCAGTACTTC. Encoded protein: CSARSGTSTYEQYF.

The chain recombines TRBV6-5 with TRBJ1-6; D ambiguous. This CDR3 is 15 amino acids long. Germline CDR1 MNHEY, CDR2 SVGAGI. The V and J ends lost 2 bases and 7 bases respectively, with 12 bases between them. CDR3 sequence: CASSYKGDRNSPLHF. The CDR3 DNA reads TGTGCCAGCAGTTACAAAGGTGATCGGAATTCACCCCTCCACTTT.

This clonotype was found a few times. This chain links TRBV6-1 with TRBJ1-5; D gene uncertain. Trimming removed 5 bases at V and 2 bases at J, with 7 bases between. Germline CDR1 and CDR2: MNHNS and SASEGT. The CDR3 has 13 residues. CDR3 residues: CASSPRGNQPQHF. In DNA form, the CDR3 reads TGTGCCAGCAGTCCCCGAGGCAATCAGCCCCAGCATTTT.

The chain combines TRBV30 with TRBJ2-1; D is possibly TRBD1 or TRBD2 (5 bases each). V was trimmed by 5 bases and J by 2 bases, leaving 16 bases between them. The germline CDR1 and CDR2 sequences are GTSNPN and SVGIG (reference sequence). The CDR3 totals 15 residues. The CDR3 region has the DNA TGTGCCTGGGACACCGGGACCCCGCCCTACAATGAGCAGTTCTTC. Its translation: CAWDTGTPPYNEQFF. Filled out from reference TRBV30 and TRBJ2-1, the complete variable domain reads SQTIHQWPATLVQPVGSPLSLECTVEGTSNPNLYWYRQAAGRGLQLLFYSVGIGQISSEVPQNLSASRPQDRQFILSSKKLLLSDSGFYLCAWDTGTPPYNEQFFGPGTRLTVL.

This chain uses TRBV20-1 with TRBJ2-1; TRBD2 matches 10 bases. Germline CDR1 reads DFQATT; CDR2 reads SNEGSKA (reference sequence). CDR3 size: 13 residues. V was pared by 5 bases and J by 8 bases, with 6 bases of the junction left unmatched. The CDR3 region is CSAPTSGRDEQFF. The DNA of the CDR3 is TGCAGTGCTCCGACTAGCGGGCGGGATGAGCAGTTCTTC.

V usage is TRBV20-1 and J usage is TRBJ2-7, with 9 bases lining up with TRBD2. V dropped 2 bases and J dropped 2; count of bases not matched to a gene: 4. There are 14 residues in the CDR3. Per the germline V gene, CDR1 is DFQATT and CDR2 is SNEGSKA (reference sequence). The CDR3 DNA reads TGCAGTGCTAGACCGCGGGAGGGTCCCTACGAGCAGTACTTC. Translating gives CSARPREGPYEQYF.

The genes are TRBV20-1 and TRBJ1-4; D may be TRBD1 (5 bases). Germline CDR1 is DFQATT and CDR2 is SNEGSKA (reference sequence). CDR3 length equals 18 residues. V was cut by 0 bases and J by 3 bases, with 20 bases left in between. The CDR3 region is CSARDWSSQGWANEKLFF. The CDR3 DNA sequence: TGCAGTGCTAGAGATTGGTCGTCGCAGGGATGGGCTAATGAAAAACTGTTTTTT.

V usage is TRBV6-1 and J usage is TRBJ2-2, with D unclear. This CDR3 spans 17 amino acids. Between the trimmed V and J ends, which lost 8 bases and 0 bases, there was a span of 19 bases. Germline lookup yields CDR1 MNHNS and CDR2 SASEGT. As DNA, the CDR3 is TGTGCCAGCTCTGGGTCATCTATAACTGCGAACACCGGGGAGCTGTTTTTT. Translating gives CASSGSSITANTGELFF.

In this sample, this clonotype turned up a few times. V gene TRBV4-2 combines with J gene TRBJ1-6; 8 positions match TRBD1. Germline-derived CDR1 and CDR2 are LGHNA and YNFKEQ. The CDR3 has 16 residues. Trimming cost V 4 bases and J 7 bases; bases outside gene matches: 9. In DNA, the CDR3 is TGTGCCAGCAGCCCGAATGTGGACAGGGAGAATTCACCCCTCCACTTT. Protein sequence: CASSPNVDRENSPLHF.

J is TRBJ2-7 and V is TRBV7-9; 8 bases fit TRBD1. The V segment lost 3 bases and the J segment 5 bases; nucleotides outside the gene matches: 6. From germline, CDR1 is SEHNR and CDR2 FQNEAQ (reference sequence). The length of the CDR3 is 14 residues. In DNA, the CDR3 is TGTGCCAGCAGCTTCACAGGGGGTCTGCACGAGCAGTACTTC. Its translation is CASSFTGGLHEQYF.

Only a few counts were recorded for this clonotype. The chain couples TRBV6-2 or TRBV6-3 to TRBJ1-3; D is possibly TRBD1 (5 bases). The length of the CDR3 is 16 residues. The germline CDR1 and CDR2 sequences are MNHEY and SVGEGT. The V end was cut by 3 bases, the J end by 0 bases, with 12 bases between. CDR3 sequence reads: CASSYEDTSSGNTIYF. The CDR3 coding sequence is TGTGCCAGCAGTTATGAGGACACCAGCTCTGGAAACACCATATATTTT.

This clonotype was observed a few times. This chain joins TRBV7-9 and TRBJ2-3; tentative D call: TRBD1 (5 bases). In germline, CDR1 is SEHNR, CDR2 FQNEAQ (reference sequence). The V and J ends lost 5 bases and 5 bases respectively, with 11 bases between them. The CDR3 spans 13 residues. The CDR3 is CASSPTDKDTQYF. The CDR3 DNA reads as TGTGCCAGCAGCCCGACAGATAAAGATACGCAGTATTTT.

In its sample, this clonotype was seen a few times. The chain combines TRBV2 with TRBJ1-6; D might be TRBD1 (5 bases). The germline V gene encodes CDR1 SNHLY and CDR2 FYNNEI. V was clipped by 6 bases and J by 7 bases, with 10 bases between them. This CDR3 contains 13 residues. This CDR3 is CASRYRQNSPLHF. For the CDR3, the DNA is TGTGCCAGCAGGTACCGACAGAATTCACCCCTCCACTTT.

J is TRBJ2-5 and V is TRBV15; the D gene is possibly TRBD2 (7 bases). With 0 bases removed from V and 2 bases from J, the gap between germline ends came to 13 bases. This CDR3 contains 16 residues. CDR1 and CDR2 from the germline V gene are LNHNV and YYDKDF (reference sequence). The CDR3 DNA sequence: TGTGCCACCAGCAGAGATCGGGGGGCGGGTCAAGAGACCCAGTACTTC. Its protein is CATSRDRGAGQETQYF. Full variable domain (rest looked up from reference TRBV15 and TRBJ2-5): DAMVIQNPRYQVTQFGKPVTLSCSQTLNHNVMYWYQQKSSQAPKLLFHYYDKDFNNEADTPDNFQSRRPNTSFCFLDIRSPGLGDTAMYLCATSRDRGAGQETQYFGPGTRLLVL.